Listed below are T cell receptor beta chains from one sample, sequenced in a study of cytomegalovirus exposure and HLA in healthy donors. Using immunoSEQ multiplex PCR, the repertoire was profiled, and TCRdb retains in-frame clones only, with some absent. The sample carries 70,000 to 75,000 clones, around 94% recorded once. Specimen: PBMCs. The receptors here all came from a woman aged 18-29 years in good health and CMV-seropositive. The CDR3 runs from the conserved cysteine through the conserved F or W. The D gene is left open where the match is weak. Only some rows state a clone size, as once, few, many or a class for expanded clones.

V,size,J,D,DNA,CDR3
TRBV6-5,-,TRBJ2-7,-,TGTGCCAGCAGTTACCACCTCGACAGCTACTACGAGCAGTACTTC,CASSYHLDSYYEQYF
TRBV4-3,-,TRBJ2-6,-,TGCGCCAGCAGCCAAGAACGGAGTGGGGCCAACGTCCTGACTTTC,CASSQERSGANVLTF
TRBV9,-,TRBJ1-1,-,TGTGCCAGCAGCGTGGGACTGAAGATGAACACTGAAGCTTTCTTT,CASSVGLKMNTEAFF
TRBV20-1,-,TRBJ2-7,TRBD1,TGCAGTGCTCCACAGGGGTACGAGCAGTACTTC,CSAPQGYEQYF
TRBV6-5,once,TRBJ2-7,-,TGTGCCAGCAGTTACTCCTCCCGAGGGGGGCAGTACTTC,CASSYSSRGGQYF
TRBV5-4,-,TRBJ2-2,TRBD1,TGTGCCAGCAGCTTTGGACAGGGGTTCGGCACCGGGGAGCTGTTTTTT,CASSFGQGFGTGELFF
TRBV7-2,-,TRBJ2-2,-,TGTGCCAGCAGCTTCGACAGGACTAACACCGGGGAGCTGTTTTTT,CASSFDRTNTGELFF
TRBV29-1,-,TRBJ2-1,-,TGCAGCGTCAAACACCGAGGCTCCTACAATGAGCAGTTCTTC,CSVKHRGSYNEQFF
TRBV29-1,-,TRBJ2-5,TRBD1,TGCAGCGTTGAAGGGACAGGGAGAGGAGAGACCCAGTACTTC,CSVEGTGRGETQYF
TRBV23-1,few,TRBJ1-6,-,TGCGCCAGCAGTCCCCCAGGGTCGGATTCACCCCTCCACTTT,CASSPPGSDSPLHF
TRBV5-6,-,TRBJ2-3,-,TGTGCCAGCAGCTTGGTATCTAGCAGATGGTATTTT,CASSLVSSRWYF
TRBV29-1,-,TRBJ2-7,TRBD1,TGCAGCGTTGCCCCGGGACAGGGATACTACGAGCAGTACTTC,CSVAPGQGYYEQYF
TRBV4-3,-,TRBJ2-7,-,TGCGCCAGCAGCCAAGATCAACACTACGAGCAGTACTTC,CASSQDQHYEQYF
TRBV19,-,TRBJ1-5,TRBD1,TGTGCCAGTAGTGCTAGACAGGGGGCTAGCAATCAGCCCCAGCATTTT,CASSARQGASNQPQHF
TRBV6-5,-,TRBJ1-1,TRBD1,TGTGCCAGCAGGGACAGGGTCGGCACTGAAGCTTTCTTT,CASRDRVGTEAFF
TRBV7-9,-,TRBJ2-1,-,TGTGCCAGCAGCAAACGACAGGTATACAATGAGCAGTTCTTC,CASSKRQVYNEQFF
TRBV27,-,TRBJ1-6,TRBD1,TGTGCCAGCAGTTACGGGTCGACAGGGGGGGCCTCCTATAATTCACCCCTCCACTTT,CASSYGSTGGASYNSPLHF
TRBV6-5,-,TRBJ2-5,-,TGTGCCACCTCAGGGGAAGAGACCCAGTACTTC,CATSGEETQYF
TRBV5-1,-,TRBJ2-1,TRBD2,TGCGCCAGCAACTTGGTGGACAGTAGCGGGAGGAGGACCTACAATGAGCAGTTCTTC,CASNLVDSSGRRTYNEQFF
TRBV6-4,-,TRBJ2-3,TRBD2,TGTGCCAGCAGTGCCTTCGATAGCGGGGAGGGTGATACGCAGTATTTT,CASSAFDSGEGDTQYF
TRBV5-1,-,TRBJ1-1,-,TGCGCCAGCAGCTTTGTCCGGGGTGAAGCTTTCTTT,CASSFVRGEAFF
TRBV28,-,TRBJ1-1,TRBD1,TGTGCCAGCAGATTACAGGGGGCCCGGGTAACTGAAGCTTTCTTT,CASRLQGARVTEAFF